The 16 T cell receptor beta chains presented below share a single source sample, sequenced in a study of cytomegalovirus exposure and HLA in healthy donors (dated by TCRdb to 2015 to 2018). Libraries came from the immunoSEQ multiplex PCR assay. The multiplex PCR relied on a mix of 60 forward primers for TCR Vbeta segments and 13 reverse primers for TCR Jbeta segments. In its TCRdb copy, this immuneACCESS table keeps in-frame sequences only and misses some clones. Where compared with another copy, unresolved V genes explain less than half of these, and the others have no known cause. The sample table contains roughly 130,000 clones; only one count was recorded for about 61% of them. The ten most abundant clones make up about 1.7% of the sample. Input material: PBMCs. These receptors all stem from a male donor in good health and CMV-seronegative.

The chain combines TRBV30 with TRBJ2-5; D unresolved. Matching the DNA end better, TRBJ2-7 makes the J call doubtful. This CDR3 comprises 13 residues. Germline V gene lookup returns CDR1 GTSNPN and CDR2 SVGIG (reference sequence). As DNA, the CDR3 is TGTGCCGGGTCGTTTTGGAGCACCTACGAGCAGTACTTC. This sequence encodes CAGSFWSTYEQYF.

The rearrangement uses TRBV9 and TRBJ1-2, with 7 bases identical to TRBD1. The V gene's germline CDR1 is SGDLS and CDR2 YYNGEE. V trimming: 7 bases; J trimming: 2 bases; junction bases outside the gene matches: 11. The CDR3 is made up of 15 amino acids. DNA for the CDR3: TGTGCCAGCGAGGGGGGACAGACGTTCAACTATGGCTACACCTTC. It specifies CASEGGQTFNYGYTF.

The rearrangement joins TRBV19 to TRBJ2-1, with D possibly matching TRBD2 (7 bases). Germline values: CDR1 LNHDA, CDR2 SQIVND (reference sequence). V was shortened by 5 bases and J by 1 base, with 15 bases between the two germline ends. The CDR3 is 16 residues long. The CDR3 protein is CASSAFRGGSYNEQFF. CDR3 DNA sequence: TGTGCCAGTAGTGCTTTTAGGGGGGGGTCCTACAATGAGCAGTTCTTC.

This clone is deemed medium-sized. CDR3 nucleotides: TGTGCCAGCAGTGTGGACGGGGGGGGCTACAATGAGCAGTTCTTC. This translates into CASSVDGGGYNEQFF. This sequence joins TRBV2 and TRBJ2-1; 8 nucleotides agree with TRBD2. The CDR3 is 15 residues long. With 4 bases clipped from V and 3 bases from J, the junction kept 5 bases outside the gene matches. Looked up from germline, CDR1 is SNHLY and CDR2 is FYNNEI.

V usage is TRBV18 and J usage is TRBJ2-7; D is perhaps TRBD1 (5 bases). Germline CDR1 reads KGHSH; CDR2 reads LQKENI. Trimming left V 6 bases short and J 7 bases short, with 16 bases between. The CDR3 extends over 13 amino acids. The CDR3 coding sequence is TGTGCCAGCTCGCCAGACCGGCAGGGTGAGCAGTACTTC. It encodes CASSPDRQGEQYF. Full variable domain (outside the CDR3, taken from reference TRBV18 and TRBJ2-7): NAGVMQNPRHLVRRRGQEARLRCSPMKGHSHVYWYRQLPEEGLKFMVYLQKENIIDESGMPKERFSAEFPKEGPSILRIQQVVRGDSAAYFCASSPDRQGEQYFGPGTRLTVT.

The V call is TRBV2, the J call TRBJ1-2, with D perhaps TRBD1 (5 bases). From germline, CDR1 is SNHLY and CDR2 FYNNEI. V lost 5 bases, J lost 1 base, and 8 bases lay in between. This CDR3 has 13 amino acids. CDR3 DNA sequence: TGTGCCAGCAGTACTGACAGTAACTATGGCTACACCTTC. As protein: CASSTDSNYGYTF.

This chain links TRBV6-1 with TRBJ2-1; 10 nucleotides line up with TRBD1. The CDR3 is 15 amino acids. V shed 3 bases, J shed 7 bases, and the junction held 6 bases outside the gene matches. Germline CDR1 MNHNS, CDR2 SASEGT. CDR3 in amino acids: CASSELTGGENEQFF. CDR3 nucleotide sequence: TGTGCCAGCAGTGAGCTGACAGGGGGCGAAAATGAGCAGTTCTTC.

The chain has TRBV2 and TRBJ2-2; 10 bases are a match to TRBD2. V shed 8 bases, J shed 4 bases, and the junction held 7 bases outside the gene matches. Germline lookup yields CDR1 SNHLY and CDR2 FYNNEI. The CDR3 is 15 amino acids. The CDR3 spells CASFEGLARTGELFF. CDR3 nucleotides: TGTGCCAGCTTCGAGGGACTAGCGCGCACCGGGGAGCTGTTTTTT. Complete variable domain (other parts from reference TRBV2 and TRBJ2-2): EPEVTQTPSHQVTQMGQEVILRCVPISNHLYFYWYRQILGQKVEFLVSFYNNEISEKSEIFDDQFSVERPDGSNFTLKIRSTKLEDSAMYFCASFEGLARTGELFFGEGSRLTVL.

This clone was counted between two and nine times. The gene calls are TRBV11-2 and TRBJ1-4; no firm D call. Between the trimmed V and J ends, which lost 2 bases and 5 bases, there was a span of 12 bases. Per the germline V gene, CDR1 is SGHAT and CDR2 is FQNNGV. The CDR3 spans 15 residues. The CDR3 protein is CASSLKWRSNEKLFF. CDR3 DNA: TGTGCCAGCAGCTTAAAGTGGAGGTCGAATGAAAAACTGTTTTTT. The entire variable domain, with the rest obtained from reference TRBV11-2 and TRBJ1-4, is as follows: EAGVAQSPRYKIIEKRQSVAFWCNPISGHATLYWYQQILGQGPKLLIQFQNNGVVDDSQLPKDRFSAERLKGVDSTLKIQPAKLEDSAVYLCASSLKWRSNEKLFFGSGTQLSVL.

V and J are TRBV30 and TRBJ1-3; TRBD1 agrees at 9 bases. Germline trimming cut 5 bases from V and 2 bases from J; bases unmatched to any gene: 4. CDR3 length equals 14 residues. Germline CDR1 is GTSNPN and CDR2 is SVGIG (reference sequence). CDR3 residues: CAWGTGMAGNTIYF. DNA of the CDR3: TGTGCCTGGGGGACAGGGATGGCTGGAAACACCATATATTTT.

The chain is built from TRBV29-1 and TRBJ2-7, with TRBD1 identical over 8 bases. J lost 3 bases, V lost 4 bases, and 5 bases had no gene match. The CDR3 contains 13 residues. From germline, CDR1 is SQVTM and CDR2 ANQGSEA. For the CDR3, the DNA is TGCAGCGTTGTGGGACAGGAGAACTACGAGCAGTACTTC. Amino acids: CSVVGQENYEQYF.

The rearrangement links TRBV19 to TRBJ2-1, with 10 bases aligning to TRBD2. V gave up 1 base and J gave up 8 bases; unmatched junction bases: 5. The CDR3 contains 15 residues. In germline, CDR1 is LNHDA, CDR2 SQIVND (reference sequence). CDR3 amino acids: CASSIASGGVYEQFF. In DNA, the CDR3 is TGTGCCAGTAGTATAGCCAGCGGGGGGGTGTATGAGCAGTTCTTC.

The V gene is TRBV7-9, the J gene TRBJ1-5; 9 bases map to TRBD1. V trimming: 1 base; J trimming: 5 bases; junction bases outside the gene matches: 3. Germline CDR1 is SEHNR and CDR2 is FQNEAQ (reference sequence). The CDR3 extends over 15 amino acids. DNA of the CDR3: TGTGCCAGCAGCTTAGGGGGGACAGGGCATCAGCCCCAGCATTTT. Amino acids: CASSLGGTGHQPQHF.

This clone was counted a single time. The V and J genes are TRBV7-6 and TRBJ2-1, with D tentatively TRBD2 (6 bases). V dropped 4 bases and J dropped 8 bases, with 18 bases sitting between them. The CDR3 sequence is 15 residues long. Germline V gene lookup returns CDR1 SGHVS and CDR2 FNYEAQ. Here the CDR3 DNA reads TGTGCCAGCAGCTCCAAGACCCGACTAGTCGATGAGCAGTTCTTC. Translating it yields CASSSKTRLVDEQFF.

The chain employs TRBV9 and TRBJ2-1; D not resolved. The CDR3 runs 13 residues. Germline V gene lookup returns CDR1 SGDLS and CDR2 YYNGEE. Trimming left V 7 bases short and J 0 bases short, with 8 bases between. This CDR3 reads CASAASSYNEQFF. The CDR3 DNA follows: TGTGCCAGCGCCGCTAGCTCCTACAATGAGCAGTTCTTC.

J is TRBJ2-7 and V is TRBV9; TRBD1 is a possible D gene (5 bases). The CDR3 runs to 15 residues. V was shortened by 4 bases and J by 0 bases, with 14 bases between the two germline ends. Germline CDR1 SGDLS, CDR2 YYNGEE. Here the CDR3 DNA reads TGTGCCAGCAGCACCGGACATACGAGCTCCTACGAGCAGTACTTC. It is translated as CASSTGHTSSYEQYF.